This TCR beta chain was obtained from a study of blood T cell repertoires in COVID-19. Study summary: Samples came from the United States, Italy and Spain, spanning acute and convalescent COVID-19. Sample material is recorded as cDNA or gDNA derived from T cells, B-cell-depleted T cells, or PBMCs.

The table lists this clone with a count of one. Trimming at V came to 6 bases and at J to 1 base, leaving 6 bases not matched to a gene. In germline, CDR1 is MDHEN, CDR2 SYDVKM. The CDR3 is 15 residues long. Authors' data handling: Amplification from reference gene primers served as the basis for estimated nucleated cell counts. The repertoire was sequenced with immunoSEQ multiplex PCR; TCRdb's copy has only in-frame clones and lacks some. For V, J and clone size, that table is used; D and trimming come from the DNA. The sample carries roughly 47,000 clones, 80% to 90% recorded once. This TCR derives from a man in his sixties or seventies with active COVID-19. The chain has TRBV28 and TRBJ1-2; TRBD1 agrees at 9 bases. The sample comprised peripheral blood. The CDR3 reads CASRKQGANNYGYTF. In DNA form, the CDR3 reads TGTGCCAGCAGGAAACAGGGGGCCAATAACTATGGCTACACCTTC.